This T cell receptor (beta chain) was sequenced for a study of human T cells and chemical hapten exposure. Using its own MiXCR run on the RACE reads, TCRdb lists one record per CDR3 protein. The table has about 97,000 distinct CDR3 sequences, around a quarter seen once. Noted time point: patch test 3, about 24 weeks after DPC sensitization. Treatment indicated: therapeutic diphenylcyclopropenone sensitization with weekly scalp DPC. V shed 8 bases, J shed 5 bases, and the junction held 12 bases outside the gene matches. The CDR3 extends over 18 amino acids. The germline V gene has CDR1 MNHNS and CDR2 SASEGT.

This chain joins TRBV6-1 and TRBJ2-1, with 16 nucleotides matching TRBD2. The TCR was taken from a man in his forties with alopecia areata. Some clones in this sample may be carry-over from other donors' samples. Specimen: whole blood, collected in connection with sensitization to the hapten diphenylcyclopropenone (DPC). CDR3 bases: TGTGCCAGCTTCCACACACCGGGACTAGCGGGAGGGGACAATGAGCAGTTCTTC. This codes for CASFHTPGLAGGDNEQFF.